These 6 T cell receptor beta chains were all obtained from the same sample, sequenced in a study of blood T cell repertoires in COVID-19. Profiled with immunoSEQ multiplex PCR; TCRdb holds only in-frame clones, not every one. Of fewer than 200,000 clones listed, 70% to 90% were seen once; the top ten hold about 1.2%. Sequenced: peripheral blood. These TCRs come from a man aged 55 to 70 who had recovered from COVID-19.

The V call is TRBV12-3 or TRBV12-4, the J call TRBJ2-5; D might be TRBD2 (7 bases). The CDR3 extends over 13 amino acids. The V end lost 7 bases, the J end lost 5 bases, and 14 bases lay between the germline ends. The CDR3 bases are TGTGCCAGCACCGAGGGAGGGGGGGAGACCCAGTACTTC. It encodes CASTEGGGETQYF.

This rearrangement joins TRBV7-2 to TRBJ2-2; 8 nucleotides match TRBD1. The CDR3 is 19 amino acids. CDR1 and CDR2 from the germline V gene are SGHTA and FQGNSA. Unmatched junction bases numbered 14, after V lost 4 bases and J lost 1 base. This chain's CDR3 is CASSSSRQWGTGNTGELFF. The CDR3 DNA reads as TGTGCCAGCAGCTCCTCCCGACAGTGGGGGACAGGGAACACCGGGGAGCTGTTTTTT.

The chain recombines TRBV11-2 with TRBJ2-1; 11 bases are shared with TRBD1. J lost 13 bases, V lost 5 bases, and 4 bases had no gene match. Germline V gene sequence: CDR1 SGHAT, CDR2 FQNNGV. The CDR3 consists of 12 residues. CDR3: CASSQDRGRQFF. Here the CDR3 DNA reads TGTGCCAGCAGCCAGGACAGGGGGCGACAGTTCTTC.

This chain connects TRBV12-3 or TRBV12-4 to TRBJ2-7; 7 bases are a match to TRBD1. The CDR3 length is 13 residues. V was clipped by 7 bases and J by 3 bases; unmatched bases: 6. The CDR3 spells CASNDRVSYEQYF. The CDR3 bases are TGTGCCAGCAACGACAGGGTGAGCTACGAGCAGTACTTC.

The table lists this clone with a few counts. This chain joins TRBV6-6 and TRBJ2-7; 9 bases map to TRBD1. After removal of 2 bases from V and 5 bases from J, the junction contained 7 bases not matched to a gene. CDR3 length: 15 amino acids. Germline loops: CDR1 MNHNY, CDR2 SVGAGI (reference sequence). As DNA, the CDR3 is TGTGCCAGCAGTTACCCGGGACAGGGTCACCACGAGCAGTACTTC. Its translation is CASSYPGQGHHEQYF.

This chain links TRBV6-6 with TRBJ1-5; 7 bases match TRBD1. The CDR3 loop spans 15 amino acids. V shed 0 bases, J shed 4 bases, and the junction held 3 bases outside the gene matches. The germline V gene has CDR1 MNHNY and CDR2 SVGAGI (reference sequence). The CDR3 spells CASSYSGQPNQPQHF. The DNA for the CDR3 is TGTGCCAGCAGTTACTCGGGACAGCCGAATCAGCCCCAGCATTTT.